A selection of T cell receptor beta chains follows, all from one sample in a study of OX40 agonist ivuxolimab in advanced cancers. Profiled with immunoSEQ multiplex PCR; TCRdb holds only in-frame clones, not every one. The table lists some 60,000 clones, approximately 86% of them singletons. The sequences come from CD4+ or CD8+ T cells sorted from blood, collected in a trial of the OX40 agonist ivuxolimab. The source is an adult with an advanced solid tumor such as melanoma, head and neck, liver or kidney cancer. The CDR3 runs from the conserved cysteine through the conserved F or W. The D gene is left open where the match is weak. Not all rows give a size; the values are once, few, many and, for expanded clones, a class.

clone size: .; J gene: TRBJ1-4; D gene: TRBD1; V gene: TRBV19; CDR3 protein: CASSGTGGGNPKGEKLFF; CDR3 DNA: TGTGCCAGTAGTGGTACAGGGGGCGGAAACCCAAAGGGGGAAAAACTGTTTTTT
clone size: .; J gene: TRBJ2-2; D gene: TRBD1; V gene: TRBV10-3; CDR3 protein: CASLGQGIGELFF; CDR3 DNA: TGTGCCTCCTTGGGACAGGGAATCGGGGAGCTGTTTTTT
clone size: .; J gene: TRBJ2-7; D gene: .; V gene: TRBV6-1; CDR3 protein: CASSKVSYEQYF; CDR3 DNA: TGTGCCAGCAGCAAGGTCTCCTACGAGCAGTACTTC
clone size: .; J gene: TRBJ2-5; D gene: .; V gene: TRBV11-2; CDR3 protein: CASSLGQQETQYF; CDR3 DNA: TGTGCCAGCAGCTTAGGACAGCAAGAGACCCAGTACTTC
clone size: .; J gene: TRBJ2-1; D gene: .; V gene: TRBV25-1; CDR3 protein: CASSVLATQGNEQFF; CDR3 DNA: TGTGCCAGCAGTGTACTAGCTACCCAGGGAAATGAGCAGTTCTTC
clone size: once; J gene: TRBJ2-7; D gene: .; V gene: TRBV28; CDR3 protein: CASSLVGEQYF; CDR3 DNA: TGTGCCAGCAGTTTAGTGGGCGAGCAGTACTTC
clone size: .; J gene: TRBJ2-1; D gene: TRBD2; V gene: TRBV11-2; CDR3 protein: CASSSGTTWNEQFF; CDR3 DNA: TGTGCCAGCAGCTCCGGGACTACCTGGAATGAGCAGTTCTTC
clone size: .; J gene: TRBJ2-7; D gene: TRBD1; V gene: TRBV2; CDR3 protein: CASSDRGFGYEQYF; CDR3 DNA: TGTGCCAGCAGTGACAGGGGGTTTGGCTACGAGCAGTACTTC
clone size: .; J gene: TRBJ2-1; D gene: .; V gene: TRBV5-1; CDR3 protein: CASSLDFRNEQFF; CDR3 DNA: TGCGCCAGCAGCTTGGATTTCCGCAATGAGCAGTTCTTC
clone size: .; J gene: TRBJ2-1; D gene: .; V gene: TRBV28; CDR3 protein: CASSQGGVSSYNEQFF; CDR3 DNA: TGTGCCAGCAGTCAAGGGGGAGTCAGCTCCTACAATGAGCAGTTCTTC
clone size: .; J gene: TRBJ2-7; D gene: .; V gene: TRBV29-1; CDR3 protein: CSVETPVSYEQYF; CDR3 DNA: TGCAGCGTTGAAACCCCGGTCTCCTACGAGCAGTACTTC
clone size: .; J gene: TRBJ1-2; D gene: .; V gene: TRBV28; CDR3 protein: CASNFRGGNNYGYTF; CDR3 DNA: TGTGCCAGCAACTTCCGGGGTGGGAATAACTATGGCTACACCTTC
clone size: .; J gene: TRBJ1-2; D gene: .; V gene: TRBV4-2; CDR3 protein: CASSQPGVNTF; CDR3 DNA: TGTGCCAGCAGCCAACCCGGGGTTAATACCTTC
clone size: .; J gene: TRBJ2-7; D gene: .; V gene: TRBV11-1; CDR3 protein: CASSLSQRHYEQYF; CDR3 DNA: TGTGCCAGCAGTTTGTCACAACGTCACTACGAGCAGTACTTC
clone size: .; J gene: TRBJ2-5; D gene: TRBD2; V gene: TRBV7-2; CDR3 protein: CASSFLGREQYF; CDR3 DNA: TGTGCCAGCAGCTTCTTAGGGCGGGAGCAGTACTTC
clone size: .; J gene: TRBJ2-7; D gene: TRBD2; V gene: TRBV5-1; CDR3 protein: CARGGRAIRYEQYF; CDR3 DNA: TGCGCCAGGGGCGGGAGGGCCATTCGGTACGAGCAGTACTTC
clone size: .; J gene: TRBJ1-4; D gene: .; V gene: TRBV9; CDR3 protein: CASSVGPRDGKLFF; CDR3 DNA: TGTGCCAGCAGCGTAGGGCCCCGTGATGGAAAACTGTTTTTT